Following are 6 T cell receptor beta chains from one sample sequenced in a study of T cell changes during pregnancy in multiple sclerosis. Sequencing was performed with immunoSEQ multiplex PCR; in TCRdb, only in-frame clones are kept and a portion is missing. The sample has about 40,000 clones; approximately 90% are singletons. Sequenced material: CD4+ T cells from peripheral blood mononuclear cells, taken before pregnancy. These receptors were collected from a female donor with multiple sclerosis, enrolled in a pregnancy study.

The chain has TRBV25-1 and TRBJ1-2; 12 bases fit TRBD1. Germline CDR1 reads MGHDK; CDR2 reads SYGVNS. This CDR3 contains 16 residues. Trimming took 2 bases from V and 4 from J; bases not matched to a gene: 5. CDR3 sequence: CASSEPGTGGVYGYTF. CDR3 in DNA: TGTGCCAGCAGTGAACCCGGGACAGGGGGCGTCTATGGCTACACCTTC.

This sequence joins TRBV25-1 and TRBJ1-1; 10 nucleotides agree with TRBD1. Germline assignment: CDR1 MGHDK and CDR2 SYGVNS. CDR3 size: 11 residues. Unmatched junction bases numbered 6, after V lost 8 bases and J lost 12 bases. The CDR3 coding sequence is TGTGCCAGCGGAGGGACAGGGGAATCTTTCTTT. This sequence encodes CASGGTGESFF.

CDR3: CASSSGQLNTEAFF. The DNA for the CDR3 is TGTGCCAGCAGCTCAGGACAGCTGAACACTGAAGCTTTCTTT. V and J are TRBV7-9 and TRBJ1-1, with a weak D call TRBD1 (6 bases). Trimming took 4 bases from V and 0 from J, leaving 9 bases between them. The CDR3 is 14 amino acids. The germline gives CDR1 SEHNR, CDR2 FQNEAQ (reference sequence).

V usage is TRBV6-1 and J usage is TRBJ1-1; D is undetermined. Trimming shortened V by 4 bases and J by 4 bases, and 28 bases separated the two germline ends. Germline assignment: CDR1 MNHNS and CDR2 SASEGT. The CDR3 is 19 residues long. The CDR3 sequence: CASSGGRERSPFLGTEAFF. The CDR3 coding sequence is TGTGCCAGCAGTGGGGGTCGGGAACGCTCACCTTTTTTGGGCACTGAAGCTTTCTTT.

The CDR3 region is CASSAEVSSYEQYF. As DNA, the CDR3 is TGTGCCAGCAGCGCAGAGGTATCATCCTACGAGCAGTACTTC. The chain joins TRBV5-4 to TRBJ2-7; D uncertain. Germline V gene data show CDR1 as SGHNT and CDR2 as YYREEE (reference sequence). CDR3 size: 14 residues. With 4 bases removed from V and 1 base from J, the gap between germline ends came to 12 bases. The whole variable domain, remainder taken from reference TRBV5-4 and TRBJ2-7, is ETGVTQSPTHLIKTRGQQVTLRCSSQSGHNTVSWYQQALGQGPQFIFQYYREEENGRGNFPPRFSGLQFPNYSSELNVNALELDDSALYLCASSAEVSSYEQYFGPGTRLTVT.

V gene TRBV11-2 combines with J gene TRBJ1-6; no clear D. Germline lookup yields CDR1 SGHAT and CDR2 FQNNGV. This CDR3 contains 16 residues. Trimming left V 5 bases short and J 6 bases short, with 17 bases between. CDR3 loop: CASSPSRETLNSPLHF. In nucleotides, the CDR3 is TGTGCCAGCAGCCCTAGCCGAGAGACCCTTAATTCACCCCTCCACTTT.